Sequencing of this T cell receptor beta chain was carried out in a study of blood T cell repertoires in COVID-19. There are 16 residues in the CDR3. Losses at the gene ends were 6 bases for V and 5 bases for J; bases not matched to a gene: 10. The germline V gene encodes CDR1 MDHEN and CDR2 SYDVKM. Per the original data handling: Estimation of nucleated cell counts relied on the amplification of reference gene primers. Sequencing used immunoSEQ multiplex PCR; TCRdb keeps in-frame clones, though not all of them. V and J calls and clone size come straight from that table; D and trimming were deduced from the DNA. Of over 250,000 clones listed, about nine tenths are singletons. Followed over time, Seattle patients had been enrolled while infection was active.

Sequencing was carried out using peripheral blood. The receptor's source is a woman aged 25-40 years with COVID-19, enrolled during active disease. The V and J genes are TRBV28 and TRBJ1-5; 10 bases line up with TRBD1. The CDR3 region has the DNA TGTGCCAGCAGAGAGCGGAGGACAGGGGGGGATCAGCCCCAGCATTTT. Protein: CASRERRTGGDQPQHF.